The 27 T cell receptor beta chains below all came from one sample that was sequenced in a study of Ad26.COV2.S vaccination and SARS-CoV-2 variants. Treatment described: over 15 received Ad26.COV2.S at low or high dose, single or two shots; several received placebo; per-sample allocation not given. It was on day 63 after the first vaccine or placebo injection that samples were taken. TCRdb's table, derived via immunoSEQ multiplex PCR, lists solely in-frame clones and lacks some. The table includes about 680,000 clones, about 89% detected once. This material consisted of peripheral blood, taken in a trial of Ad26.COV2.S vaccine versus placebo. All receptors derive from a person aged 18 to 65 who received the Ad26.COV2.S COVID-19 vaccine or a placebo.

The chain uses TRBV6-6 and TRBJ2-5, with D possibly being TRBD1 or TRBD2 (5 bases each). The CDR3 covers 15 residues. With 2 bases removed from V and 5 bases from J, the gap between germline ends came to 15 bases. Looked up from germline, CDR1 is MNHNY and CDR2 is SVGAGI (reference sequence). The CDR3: CASSYRGGIRETQYF. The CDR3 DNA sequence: TGTGCCAGCAGTTACCGGGGCGGAATCAGGGAGACCCAGTACTTC.

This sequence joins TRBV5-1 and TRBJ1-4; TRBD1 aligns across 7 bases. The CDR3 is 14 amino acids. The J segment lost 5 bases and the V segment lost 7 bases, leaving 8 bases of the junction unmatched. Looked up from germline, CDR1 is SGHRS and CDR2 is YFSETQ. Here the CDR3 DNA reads TGCGCCAGCTCCCCGGGACAGATAAATGAAAAACTGTTTTTT. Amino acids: CASSPGQINEKLFF.

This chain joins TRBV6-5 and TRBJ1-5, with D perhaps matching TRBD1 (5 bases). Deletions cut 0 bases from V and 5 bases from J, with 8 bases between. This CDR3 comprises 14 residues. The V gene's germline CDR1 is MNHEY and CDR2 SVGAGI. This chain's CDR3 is CASSYSGVDQPQHF. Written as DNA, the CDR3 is TGTGCCAGCAGTTACTCAGGGGTGGATCAGCCCCAGCATTTT.

CDR3 in amino acids: CASFRERTDTQYF. CDR3 DNA: TGTGCCAGCTTCCGGGAACGCACAGATACGCAGTATTTT. The rearrangement uses TRBV7-9 and TRBJ2-3, with D maybe TRBD2 (5 bases). The CDR3 contains 13 residues. Trimming stripped 8 bases from V and 1 base from J, with 10 bases between. CDR1 is SEHNR, CDR2 FQNEAQ, per germline (reference sequence). Variable domain in full (rest from reference TRBV7-9 and TRBJ2-3): DTGVSQNPRHKITKRGQNVTFRCDPISEHNRLYWYRQTLGQGPEFLTYFQNEAQLEKSRLLSDRFSAERPKGSFSTLEIQRTEQGDSAMYLCASFRERTDTQYFGPGTRLTVL.

The CDR3 nucleotides read TGTGCCAGCAGTCGGGACAGGAACTACGAGCAGTACTTC. Its protein is CASSRDRNYEQYF. The chain links TRBV7-3 to TRBJ2-7, with TRBD1 matching over 8 bases. This CDR3 spans 13 amino acids. Trimming removed 6 bases from V and 3 bases from J; junction bases left unmatched: 4. Germline V gives CDR1 SGHTA, CDR2 FQGTGA.

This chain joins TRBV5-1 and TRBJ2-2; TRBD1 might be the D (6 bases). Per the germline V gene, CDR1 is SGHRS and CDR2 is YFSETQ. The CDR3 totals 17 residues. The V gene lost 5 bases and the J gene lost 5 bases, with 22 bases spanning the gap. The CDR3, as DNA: TGCGCCAGCAGTACCCTAACACAGGGATACTATACCGGGGAGCTGTTTTTT. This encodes CASSTLTQGYYTGELFF.

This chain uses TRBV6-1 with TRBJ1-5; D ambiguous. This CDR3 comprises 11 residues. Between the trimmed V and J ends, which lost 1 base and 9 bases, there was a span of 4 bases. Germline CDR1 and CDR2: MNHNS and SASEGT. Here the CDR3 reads CASSEEAPQHF. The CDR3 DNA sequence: TGTGCCAGCAGTGAAGAGGCGCCCCAGCATTTT.

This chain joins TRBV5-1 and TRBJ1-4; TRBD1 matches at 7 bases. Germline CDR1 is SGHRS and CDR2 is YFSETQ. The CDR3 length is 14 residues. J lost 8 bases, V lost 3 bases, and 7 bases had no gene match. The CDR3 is CASSSPGQMEKLFF. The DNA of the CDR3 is TGCGCCAGCAGCTCTCCGGGACAGATGGAAAAACTGTTTTTT.

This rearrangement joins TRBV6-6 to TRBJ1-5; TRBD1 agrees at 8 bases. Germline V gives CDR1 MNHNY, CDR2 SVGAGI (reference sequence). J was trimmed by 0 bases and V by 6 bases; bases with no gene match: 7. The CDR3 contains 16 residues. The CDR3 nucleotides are TGTGCCAGCAGCCCGGGACAGGCAAATAGCAATCAGCCCCAGCATTTT. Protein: CASSPGQANSNQPQHF.

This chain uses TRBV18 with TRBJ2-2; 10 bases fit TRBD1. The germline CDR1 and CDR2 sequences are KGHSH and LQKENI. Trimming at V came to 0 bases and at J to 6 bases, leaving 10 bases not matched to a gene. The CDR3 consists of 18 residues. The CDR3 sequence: CASSPPGAPGQGSGELFF. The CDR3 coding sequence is TGTGCCAGCTCACCACCCGGGGCCCCGGGACAGGGGTCCGGGGAGCTGTTTTTT. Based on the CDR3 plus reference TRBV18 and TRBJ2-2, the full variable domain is NAGVMQNPRHLVRRRGQEARLRCSPMKGHSHVYWYRQLPEEGLKFMVYLQKENIIDESGMPKERFSAEFPKEGPSILRIQQVVRGDSAAYFCASSPPGAPGQGSGELFFGEGSRLTVL.

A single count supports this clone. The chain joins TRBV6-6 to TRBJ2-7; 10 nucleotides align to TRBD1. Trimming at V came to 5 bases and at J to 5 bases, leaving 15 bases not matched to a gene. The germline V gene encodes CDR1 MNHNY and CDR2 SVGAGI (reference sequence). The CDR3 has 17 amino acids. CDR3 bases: TGTGCCAGCAGTCCTGACAGGGGGCTCCCCTCCGCCAACGAGCAGTACTTC. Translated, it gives CASSPDRGLPSANEQYF.

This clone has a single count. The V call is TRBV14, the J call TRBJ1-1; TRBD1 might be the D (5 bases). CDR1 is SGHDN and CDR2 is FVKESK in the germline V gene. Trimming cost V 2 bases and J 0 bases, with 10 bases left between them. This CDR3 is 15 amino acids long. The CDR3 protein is CASSQQRQMNTEAFF. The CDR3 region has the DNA TGTGCCAGCAGCCAACAACGACAGATGAACACTGAAGCTTTCTTT.

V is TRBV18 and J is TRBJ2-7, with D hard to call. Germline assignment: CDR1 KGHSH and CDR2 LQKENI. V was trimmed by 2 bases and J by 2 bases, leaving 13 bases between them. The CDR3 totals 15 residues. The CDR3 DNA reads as TGTGCCAGCTCACCAGAACGGCTCTTTACCTACGAGCAGTACTTC. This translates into CASSPERLFTYEQYF.

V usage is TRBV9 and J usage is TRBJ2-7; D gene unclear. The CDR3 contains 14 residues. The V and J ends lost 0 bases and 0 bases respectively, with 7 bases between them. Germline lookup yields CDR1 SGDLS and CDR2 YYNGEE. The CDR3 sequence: CASSVAGYSYEQYF. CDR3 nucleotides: TGTGCCAGCAGCGTAGCTGGCTACTCCTACGAGCAGTACTTC.

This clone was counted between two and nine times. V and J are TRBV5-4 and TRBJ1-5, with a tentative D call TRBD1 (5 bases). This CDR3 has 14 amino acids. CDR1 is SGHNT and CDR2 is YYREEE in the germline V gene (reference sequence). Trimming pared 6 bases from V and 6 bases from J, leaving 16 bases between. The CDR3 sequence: CASTIRDSGQPQHF. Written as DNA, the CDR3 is TGTGCCAGCACCATCAGGGATAGCGGTCAGCCCCAGCATTTT.

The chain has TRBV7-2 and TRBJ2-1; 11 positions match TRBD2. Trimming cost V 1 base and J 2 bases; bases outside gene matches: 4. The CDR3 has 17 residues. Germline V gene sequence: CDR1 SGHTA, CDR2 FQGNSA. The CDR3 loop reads CASSLVATSGTYNEQFF. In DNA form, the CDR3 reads TGTGCCAGCAGCTTAGTAGCGACTAGCGGGACCTACAATGAGCAGTTCTTC.

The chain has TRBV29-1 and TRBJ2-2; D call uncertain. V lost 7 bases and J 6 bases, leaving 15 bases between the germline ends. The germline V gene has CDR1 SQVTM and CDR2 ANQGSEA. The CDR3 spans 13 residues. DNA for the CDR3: TGCAGCGCTCGGACCCGTAGTCCCGGGGAGCTGTTTTTT. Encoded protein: CSARTRSPGELFF.

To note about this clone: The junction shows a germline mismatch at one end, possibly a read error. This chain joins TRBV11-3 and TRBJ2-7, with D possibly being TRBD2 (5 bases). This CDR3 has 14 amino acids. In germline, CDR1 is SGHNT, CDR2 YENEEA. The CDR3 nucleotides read TGTGCCAGCAGCTTAGGAGCTAGCTCCAACGAGCAGTACTTC. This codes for CASSLGASSNEQYF.

CDR3 nucleotides: TGTGCCAGCAGCCCCCAACAGGGGCGGAATTCACCCCTCCACTTT. Protein product: CASSPQQGRNSPLHF. The J gene is TRBJ1-6, the V gene TRBV11-2; TRBD1 agrees at 7 bases. CDR3 length equals 15 residues. The germline V gene encodes CDR1 SGHAT and CDR2 FQNNGV. The J segment lost 7 bases and the V segment lost 5 bases, leaving 8 bases of the junction unmatched.

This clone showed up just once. CDR3 residues: CASSEDRATEAFF. The DNA of the CDR3 is TGTGCCAGCAGTGAGGACAGGGCCACTGAAGCTTTCTTT. V and J are TRBV2 and TRBJ1-1; 8 bases match TRBD1. Looked up from germline, CDR1 is SNHLY and CDR2 is FYNNEI. V was pared by 3 bases and J by 4 bases, with 1 base of the junction left unmatched. This CDR3 region has 13 residues.

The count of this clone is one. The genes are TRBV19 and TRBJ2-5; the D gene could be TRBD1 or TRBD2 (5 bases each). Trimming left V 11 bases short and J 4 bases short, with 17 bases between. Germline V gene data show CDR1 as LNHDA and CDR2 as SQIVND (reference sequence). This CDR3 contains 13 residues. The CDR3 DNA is TGTGCCGTATCGGGGACCCTTGGAGAGACCCAGTACTTC. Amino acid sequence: CAVSGTLGETQYF.

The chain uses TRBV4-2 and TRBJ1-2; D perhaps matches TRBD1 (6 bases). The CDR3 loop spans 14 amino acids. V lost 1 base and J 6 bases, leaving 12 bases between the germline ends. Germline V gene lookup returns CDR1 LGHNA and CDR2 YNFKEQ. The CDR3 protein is CASSQGDRLNGYTF. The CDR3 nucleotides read TGTGCCAGCAGCCAAGGCGACAGGCTTAATGGCTACACCTTC.

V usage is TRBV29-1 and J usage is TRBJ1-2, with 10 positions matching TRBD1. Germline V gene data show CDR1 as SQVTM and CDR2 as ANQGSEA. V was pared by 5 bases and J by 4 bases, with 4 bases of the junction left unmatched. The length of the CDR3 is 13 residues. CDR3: CSVRQGAGYGYTF. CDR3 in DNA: TGCAGCGTTCGACAGGGGGCAGGCTATGGCTACACCTTC.

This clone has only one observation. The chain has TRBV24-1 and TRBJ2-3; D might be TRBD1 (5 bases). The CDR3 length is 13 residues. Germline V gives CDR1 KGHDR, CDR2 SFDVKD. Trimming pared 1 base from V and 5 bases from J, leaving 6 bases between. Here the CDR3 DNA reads TGTGCCACCAGTGATTTTAGGGGAGATACGCAGTATTTT. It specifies CATSDFRGDTQYF.

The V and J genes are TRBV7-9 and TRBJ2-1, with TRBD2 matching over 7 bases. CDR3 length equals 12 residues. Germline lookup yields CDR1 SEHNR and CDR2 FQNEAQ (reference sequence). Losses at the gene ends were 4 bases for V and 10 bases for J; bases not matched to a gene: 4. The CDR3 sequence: CASSYGLGEQFF. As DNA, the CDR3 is TGTGCCAGCAGCTACGGACTAGGGGAGCAGTTCTTC.

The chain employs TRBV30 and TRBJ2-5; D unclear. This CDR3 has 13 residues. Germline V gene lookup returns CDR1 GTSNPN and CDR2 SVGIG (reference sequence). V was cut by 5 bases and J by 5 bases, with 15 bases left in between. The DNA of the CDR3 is TGTGCCTGGCGAACACCTTATGGGGAGACCCAGTACTTC. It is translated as CAWRTPYGETQYF.

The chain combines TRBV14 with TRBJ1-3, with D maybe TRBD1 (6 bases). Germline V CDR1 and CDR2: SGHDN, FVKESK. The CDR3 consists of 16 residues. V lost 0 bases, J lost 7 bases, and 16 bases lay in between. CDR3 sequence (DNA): TGTGCCAGCAGCCAAGATCAGGGGCTGTACCGGAACACCATATATTTT. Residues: CASSQDQGLYRNTIYF.